The 31 T cell receptor beta chains below all came from one sample that was sequenced in a study of T cells after yellow fever vaccination. TCRdb processed the 5' RACE reads anew with MiXCR; each CDR3 protein has one entry. The repertoire holds hundreds of thousands of distinct CDR3 sequences, 18% seen once, with over 15% in the top ten. The sequencing here drew on PBMCs, taken before the yellow fever booster vaccination. All receptors derive from a man between 18 and 35 years old who received the YFV17D yellow fever vaccine.

This clonotype was found once. The V call is TRBV12-3 or TRBV12-4, the J call TRBJ1-5; no clear D. The CDR3 has 15 amino acids. With 4 bases removed from V and 3 bases from J, the gap between germline ends came to 13 bases. The CDR3 spells CASSSPTGLNQPQHF. CDR3 coding DNA: TGTGCCAGCAGTTCCCCCACGGGCCTCAATCAGCCCCAGCATTTT.

This clonotype turned up a few times. The CDR3 spells CASSSWEDNEKLFF. The CDR3 nucleotides are TGTGCCAGCAGTTCCTGGGAGGATAATGAAAAACTGTTTTTT. This chain links TRBV12-3 or TRBV12-4 with TRBJ1-4; D unclear. The CDR3 totals 14 residues. V lost 4 bases to trimming and J lost 4 bases, with 10 bases between them.

The table lists this clonotype with many counts. DNA for the CDR3: TGCAGTGCCCTTAGGACTGATGGCTACACCTTC. Its protein product is CSALRTDGYTF. This chain connects TRBV20-1 to TRBJ1-2; D is ambiguous. The CDR3 loop spans 11 amino acids. Germline-derived CDR1 and CDR2 are DFQATT and SNEGSKA (reference sequence). V was trimmed by 6 bases and J by 6 bases, leaving 11 bases between them.

V is TRBV25-1 and J is TRBJ1-1; possible D gene TRBD1, 5 bases. Germline loops: CDR1 MGHDK, CDR2 SYGVNS. The CDR3 is made up of 13 amino acids. Trimming stripped 1 base from V and 10 bases from J, with 13 bases between. This chain's CDR3 is CASSEFRGVRAFF. The DNA of the CDR3 is TGTGCCAGCAGTGAATTTAGGGGTGTGCGAGCTTTCTTT.

A word on this clonotype: At one boundary the junction diverges from the germline segment, which might be a read error. The J gene is TRBJ2-3, the V gene TRBV4-1; TRBD2 might be the D (5 bases). Per the germline V gene, CDR1 is MGHRA and CDR2 is YSYEKL. CDR3 length: 17 residues. DNA of the CDR3: TGCGCCAGCAGCAAAGAGGGCGGTCAGCCCTACACAGATACGCAGTATTTT. This sequence encodes CASSKEGGQPYTDTQYF.

This clonotype came up a few times. The chain couples TRBV7-2 to TRBJ1-3; D unclear. CDR1 and CDR2 from the germline V gene are SGHTA and FQGNSA. The V end lost 1 base, the J end lost 0 bases, and 7 bases lay between the germline ends. The CDR3 is 15 amino acids. The chain's CDR3 is CASSLVAHSGNTIYF. Here the CDR3 DNA reads TGTGCCAGCAGCTTAGTGGCACACTCTGGAAACACCATATATTTT.

This clonotype came up a few times. The chain links TRBV6-2 or TRBV6-3 to TRBJ2-7; D tentatively fits TRBD1 or TRBD2 (5 bases each). Germline CDR1 MNHEY, CDR2 SVGEGT. The ends were cut back, 6 bases at V and 1 base at J, with 16 bases in the middle. The CDR3 spans 15 residues. The CDR3 sequence: CASRPIPGPSYEQYV. CDR3 bases: TGTGCCAGCAGACCAATCCCGGGACCGTCCTACGAGCAGTACGTC.

Remarks on this clonotype: Germline and junction disagree at one end, which may indicate a read error. V gene TRBV28 combines with J gene TRBJ1-4; a possible D gene is TRBD1 (5 bases). The germline CDR1 and CDR2 sequences are MDHEN and SYDVKM. The CDR3 extends over 13 amino acids. The CDR3 sequence: CACRPQGPEKLFF. The CDR3 DNA sequence: TGTGCCTGCAGGCCTCAGGGCCCCGAAAAACTGTTTTTT.

The CDR3 reads CASSLSPTRETQYF. DNA of the CDR3: TGTGCCAGCAGTTTGTCGCCGACGCGGGAGACCCAGTACTTC. This sequence joins TRBV27 and TRBJ2-5; D call uncertain. Trimming took off 3 bases at V and 5 bases at J, with 13 bases between the two ends. Germline loops: CDR1 MNHEY, CDR2 SMNVEV (reference sequence). The CDR3 length is 14 residues.

The CDR3 sequence: CASSPIGGGEKLFF. As DNA, the CDR3 is TGTGCCAGCAGCCCCATCGGTGGGGGTGAAAAACTGTTTTTT. This chain uses TRBV7-9 with TRBJ1-4; weak D call: TRBD1 (5 bases). The germline gives CDR1 SEHNR, CDR2 FQNEAQ (reference sequence). Trimming stripped 5 bases from V and 7 bases from J, with 14 bases between. The CDR3 has 14 residues.

The rearrangement links TRBV5-6 to TRBJ1-1, with a tentative D call TRBD1 (6 bases). V lost 4 bases to trimming and J lost 0 bases, with 13 bases between them. CDR3 length: 15 amino acids. Germline lookup yields CDR1 SGHDT and CDR2 YYEEEE. The CDR3 nucleotides read TGTGCCAGCAGCCATGCCGGACAGATGAACACTGAAGCTTTCTTT. Its protein is CASSHAGQMNTEAFF.

The chain has TRBV4-1 and TRBJ1-2; 8 bases line up with TRBD1. Germline V gives CDR1 MGHRA, CDR2 YSYEKL. Trimming at V came to 1 base and at J to 3 bases, leaving 13 bases not matched to a gene. This CDR3 region has 18 residues. CDR3 amino acids: CASSQGKGRQGRDYGYTF. The CDR3 DNA reads as TGCGCCAGCAGCCAAGGAAAGGGACGACAGGGGAGGGACTATGGCTACACCTTC.

The chain recombines TRBV7-3 with TRBJ2-1; 8 bases map to TRBD2. The germline V gene encodes CDR1 SGHTA and CDR2 FQGTGA. CDR3 length: 16 residues. The J segment lost 0 bases and the V segment lost 4 bases, leaving 5 bases of the junction unmatched. DNA for the CDR3: TGTGCCAGCAGCTCCGTAGCGGGGCACTCCTACAATGAGCAGTTCTTC. It specifies CASSSVAGHSYNEQFF.

The chain is built from TRBV7-6 and TRBJ2-3, with 10 bases fitting TRBD2. Per germline, CDR1 SGHVS and CDR2 FNYEAQ. With V trimmed by 5 bases and J by 14 bases, 7 bases remained unmatched. This CDR3 has 12 residues. CDR3 in DNA: TGTGCCAGCAGCCTAAGCGGGGGGGCTCCGTATTTT. It translates to CASSLSGGAPYF.

Many counts were recorded for this clonotype. This rearrangement joins TRBV12-3 or TRBV12-4 to TRBJ2-2, with TRBD2 matching 8 bases. Trimming cost V 7 bases and J 5 bases; bases outside gene matches: 9. This CDR3 is 15 amino acids long. In DNA form, the CDR3 reads TGTGCCAGCACCGTAGCGGGGAGGGAAACCGGGGAGCTGTTTTTT. The encoded protein is CASTVAGRETGELFF.

This clonotype showed up just a few times. The CDR3 loop reads CASSFGFSKETQYF. The DNA for the CDR3 is TGTGCCAGCAGTTTTGGGTTCAGTAAAGAGACCCAGTACTTC. The chain has TRBV12-3 or TRBV12-4 and TRBJ2-5, with unresolved D. The V gene lost 3 bases and the J gene lost 3 bases, with 11 bases spanning the gap. The CDR3 sequence is 14 residues long.

V usage is TRBV6-5 and J usage is TRBJ2-5; D may be TRBD1 (6 bases). V lost 0 bases and J lost 4, with 15 bases in between. The CDR3 spans 16 residues. CDR1 and CDR2 (germline): MNHEY, SVGAGI. Here the CDR3 reads CASSYSGPGAGETQYF. The CDR3 DNA follows: TGTGCCAGCAGTTACTCTGGGCCAGGGGCGGGAGAGACCCAGTACTTC.

A few counts support this clonotype. The rearrangement joins TRBV4-1 to TRBJ1-2; D may be TRBD1 (5 bases). The CDR3 sequence is 16 residues long. Trimming took 1 base from V and 3 from J, leaving 15 bases between them. CDR1 is MGHRA and CDR2 is YSYEKL in the germline V gene. The CDR3 here is CASSQAVGVEDYGYTF. DNA for the CDR3: TGCGCCAGCAGCCAAGCAGTAGGGGTTGAGGACTATGGCTACACCTTC.

This clonotype came up a few times. This chain links TRBV5-1 with TRBJ2-3; D ambiguous. Per the germline V gene, CDR1 is SGHRS and CDR2 is YFSETQ. This CDR3 region has 13 residues. Trimming removed 2 bases at V and 4 bases at J, with 8 bases between. The CDR3 region is CASSLKGSDTQYF. For the CDR3, the DNA is TGCGCCAGCAGCTTAAAGGGATCAGATACGCAGTATTTT.

This rearrangement joins TRBV7-2 to TRBJ1-1; the D gene is possibly TRBD1 (5 bases). The CDR3 extends over 15 amino acids. The germline gives CDR1 SGHTA, CDR2 FQGNSA. The V and J ends lost 5 bases and 4 bases respectively, with 17 bases between them. The CDR3 DNA is TGTGCCAGCAGCCCCGGACCCGCTAGGGGCACTGAAGCTTTCTTT. Its translation is CASSPGPARGTEAFF. Full variable domain (missing parts from reference TRBV7-2 and TRBJ1-1): GAGVSQSPSNKVTEKGKDVELRCDPISGHTALYWYRQSLGQGLEFLIYFQGNSAPDKSGLPSDRFSAERTGGSVSTLTIQRTQQEDSAVYLCASSPGPARGTEAFFGQGTRLTVV.

The rearrangement links TRBV11-1 to TRBJ2-1, with D tentatively TRBD1 or TRBD2 (5 bases each). V dropped 5 bases and J dropped 9 bases, with 20 bases sitting between them. CDR1 and CDR2 (germline): SGHAT, FQDESV (reference sequence). CDR3 length equals 15 residues. CDR3 protein: CASSQGNLGVGEQFF. The CDR3 DNA reads TGTGCCAGCAGCCAAGGGAACCTGGGGGTCGGTGAGCAGTTCTTC.

The chain links TRBV20-1 to TRBJ2-7; 10 positions match TRBD1. CDR3 length: 14 amino acids. J lost 6 bases, V lost 5 bases, and 10 bases had no gene match. Germline CDR1 and CDR2: DFQATT and SNEGSKA (reference sequence). In nucleotides, the CDR3 is TGCAGTGCTCCCGGGACAGGGGTAAGCGGCGAGCAGTACTTC. It translates to CSAPGTGVSGEQYF.

V gene TRBV6-6 combines with J gene TRBJ2-7, with D possibly called TRBD1 or TRBD2 (5 bases each). Trimming cost V 4 bases and J 1 base, with 11 bases left between them. The CDR3 spans 14 residues. Germline lookup yields CDR1 MNHNY and CDR2 SVGAGI (reference sequence). CDR3 DNA: TGTGCCAGCAGTTTCTCCGGGACGTCCTACGAGCAGTACGTC. This codes for CASSFSGTSYEQYV.

The rearrangement links TRBV6-5 to TRBJ2-1; TRBD1 matches 7 bases. Looked up from germline, CDR1 is MNHEY and CDR2 is SVGAGI. The CDR3 is 14 residues long. The V gene end was trimmed by 2 bases and the J gene end by 6 bases; junction bases not matched to a gene: 4. The CDR3 region is CASSYTGVGNEQFF. The CDR3 nucleotides are TGTGCCAGCAGTTACACAGGGGTAGGCAATGAGCAGTTCTTC.

The chain recombines TRBV6-2 or TRBV6-3 with TRBJ1-2; D unclear. CDR3 length equals 14 residues. Trimming shortened V by 6 bases and J by 2 bases, and 13 bases separated the two germline ends. Germline values: CDR1 MNHEY, CDR2 SVGEGT. For the CDR3, the DNA is TGTGCCAGCAGCCGGACTGAGAGAAACTATGGCTACACCTTC. The encoded protein is CASSRTERNYGYTF.

The chain uses TRBV7-9 and TRBJ1-2; D unresolved. V lost 1 base and J 8 bases, leaving 11 bases between the germline ends. The CDR3 has 13 residues. Germline values: CDR1 SEHNR, CDR2 FQNEAQ (reference sequence). CDR3 sequence (DNA): TGTGCCAGCAGCTTAGATGGGTTTCGCGGCTACACCTTC. Protein: CASSLDGFRGYTF.

This chain connects TRBV7-2 to TRBJ1-2, with TRBD1 matching over 8 bases. This CDR3 contains 13 residues. V shed 4 bases and J 8 bases; nucleotides not matched to a gene: 6. Looked up from germline, CDR1 is SGHTA and CDR2 is FQGNSA. CDR3 residues: CASSYQGASGYTF. Here the CDR3 DNA reads TGTGCCAGCAGCTATCAGGGGGCCTCAGGCTACACCTTC.

The J gene is TRBJ2-4, the V gene TRBV13, with a weak D call TRBD1 (5 bases). Germline CDR1 is PRHDT and CDR2 is FYEKMQ (reference sequence). Trimming removed 2 bases from V and 5 bases from J, with 10 bases in between. This CDR3 has 14 residues. In nucleotides, the CDR3 is TGTGCCAGCAGCTTAAATGTCAGGGAAAACATTCAGTACTTC. It encodes CASSLNVRENIQYF.

The rearrangement links TRBV18 to TRBJ2-4; D may match TRBD1 or TRBD2 (5 bases each). V lost 6 bases and J 9 bases, leaving 18 bases between the germline ends. Germline loops: CDR1 KGHSH, CDR2 LQKENI. This CDR3 has 14 residues. CDR3 protein: CASSQSGDVSIQYF. The CDR3 bases are TGTGCCAGCTCTCAATCCGGGGACGTGAGCATTCAGTACTTC.

Only a few counts were recorded for this clonotype. The genes are TRBV15 and TRBJ1-1; D unclear. The germline gives CDR1 LNHNV, CDR2 YYDKDF (reference sequence). The CDR3 extends over 13 amino acids. Deletions cut 3 bases from V and 6 bases from J, with 11 bases between. As DNA, the CDR3 is TGTGCCACCAGCAGCTTAAATGGAGCTGAAGCTTTCTTT. Its translation is CATSSLNGAEAFF.

This clonotype was counted only a few times. The chain joins TRBV20-1 to TRBJ1-3; D not certain. From germline, CDR1 is DFQATT and CDR2 SNEGSKA (reference sequence). The CDR3 extends over 16 amino acids. V lost 0 bases and J 0 bases, leaving 12 bases between the germline ends. CDR3: CSAREGRSSSGNTIYF. The CDR3 coding sequence is TGCAGTGCTAGAGAGGGCAGGTCGAGCTCTGGAAACACCATATATTTT.